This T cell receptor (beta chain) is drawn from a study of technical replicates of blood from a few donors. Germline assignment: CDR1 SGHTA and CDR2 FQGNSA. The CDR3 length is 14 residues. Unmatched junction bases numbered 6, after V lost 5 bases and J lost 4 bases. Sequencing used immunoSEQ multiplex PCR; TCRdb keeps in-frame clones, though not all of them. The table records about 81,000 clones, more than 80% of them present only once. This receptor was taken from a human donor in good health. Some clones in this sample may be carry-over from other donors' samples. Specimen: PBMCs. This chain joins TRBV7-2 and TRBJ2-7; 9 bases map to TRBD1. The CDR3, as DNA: TGTGCCAGCAGCCGAGACAGGGGGAAGTACGAGCAGTACTTC. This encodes CASSRDRGKYEQYF.